This is a list of T cell receptor beta chains from one sample in a study of shared clonotypes between healthy human individuals. Measured with immunoSEQ multiplex PCR; TCRdb has only the in-frame clones, and not every one. Among about 2 million clones listed, 85% to 95% were seen once. The sequencing sample was made of naive CD4+ T cells sorted from blood. The receptors were sampled from a man between 18 and 29 years old in good health. Each CDR3 is given with its conserved first and last residue. The D gene is left open where the match is weak. The size of a clone is reported for some rows only, either as once, few or many, or as a class for expanded clones.

j_call d_call clone_size v_call cdr3_aa cdr3_nt
TRBJ1-2 NA NA TRBV19 CASNPPSNGPYGYTF TGTGCCAGTAATCCCCCCTCCAATGGGCCCTATGGCTACACCTTC
TRBJ1-3 TRBD1 NA TRBV18 CASSPTGSSGNTIYF TGTGCCAGCTCACCGACAGGGAGCTCAGGAAACACCATATATTTT
TRBJ2-7 TRBD1 NA TRBV5-1 CATTGRTGADGEQYF TGCGCCACTACCGGGAGGACAGGGGCCGATGGCGAGCAGTACTTC
TRBJ1-1 NA NA TRBV2 CASSELGLSTEAFF TGTGCCAGCAGTGAACTAGGGTTAAGCACTGAAGCTTTCTTT
TRBJ2-7 NA NA TRBV6-5 CASSDYPRQYF TGTGCCAGCAGTGACTACCCTAGGCAGTACTTC
TRBJ2-7 TRBD2 NA TRBV30 CAWSPATGLAEPPLPTEQYF TGTGCCTGGAGCCCCGCCACGGGACTAGCGGAGCCGCCCCTACCTACAGAGCAGTACTTC
TRBJ2-7 NA NA TRBV6-5 CASSYGWEAPYEQYF TGTGCCAGCAGTTACGGCTGGGAGGCCCCCTACGAGCAGTACTTC
TRBJ1-3 NA once TRBV7-2 CASSLSPNGNTTYF TGTGCCAGCAGCTTAAGCCCTAATGGAAACACCACATATTTT
TRBJ1-2 NA NA TRBV9 CASSVGIIEGMGYTF TGTGCCAGCAGCGTAGGCATCATTGAGGGCATGGGCTACACCTTC
TRBJ2-1 TRBD1 NA TRBV6-1 CASSTQGAGNEQFF TGTGCCAGCAGTACCCAGGGGGCTGGGAATGAGCAGTTCTTC
TRBJ1-2 TRBD1 NA TRBV6-6 CASSFAGTGTDGYTF TGTGCCAGCAGTTTCGCCGGGACAGGAACGGATGGCTACACCTTC
TRBJ1-2 NA NA TRBV2 CASSESPRIMHSF TGTGCCAGCAGTGAATCCCCAAGGATCATGCACAGTTTC
TRBJ2-3 NA once TRBV7-9 CASSYLQGGADTQYF TGTGCCAGCAGCTATCTACAGGGTGGGGCAGATACGCAGTATTTT
TRBJ2-3 NA NA TRBV10-3 CAISGPTDTQYF TGTGCCATCAGTGGGCCTACAGATACGCAGTATTTT
TRBJ2-5 NA NA TRBV18 CASSPRRSDETQYF TGTGCCAGCTCACCACGCAGGTCGGACGAGACCCAGTACTTC
TRBJ2-5 NA NA TRBV10-3 CAISNLQETQYF TGTGCCATCAGCAACCTCCAAGAGACCCAGTACTTC
TRBJ1-1 TRBD1 once TRBV4-2 CASSLQGATEAFF TGTGCCAGCAGCTTACAGGGGGCAACTGAAGCTTTCTTT
TRBJ1-2 TRBD1 NA TRBV7-8 CASRGSGGAYGYTF TGTGCCAGCAGAGGGTCAGGGGGAGCCTATGGCTACACCTTC
TRBJ2-1 TRBD2 NA TRBV10-3 CAISGSGSSYNEQFF TGTGCCATCAGTGGAAGCGGGAGCTCCTACAATGAGCAGTTCTTC
TRBJ1-6 TRBD1 NA TRBV13 CASSLTQGASYNSPLHF TGTGCCAGCAGTTTAACCCAGGGGGCATCCTATAATTCACCCCTCCACTTT
TRBJ2-1 NA NA TRBV5-8 CASSLFGQGNNEQFF TGTGCCAGCAGCTTGTTTGGGCAGGGGAACAATGAGCAGTTCTTC
TRBJ2-7 TRBD1 NA TRBV30 CAWSPTGGKGEQYF TGTGCCTGGAGTCCTACAGGGGGCAAGGGGGAGCAGTACTTC